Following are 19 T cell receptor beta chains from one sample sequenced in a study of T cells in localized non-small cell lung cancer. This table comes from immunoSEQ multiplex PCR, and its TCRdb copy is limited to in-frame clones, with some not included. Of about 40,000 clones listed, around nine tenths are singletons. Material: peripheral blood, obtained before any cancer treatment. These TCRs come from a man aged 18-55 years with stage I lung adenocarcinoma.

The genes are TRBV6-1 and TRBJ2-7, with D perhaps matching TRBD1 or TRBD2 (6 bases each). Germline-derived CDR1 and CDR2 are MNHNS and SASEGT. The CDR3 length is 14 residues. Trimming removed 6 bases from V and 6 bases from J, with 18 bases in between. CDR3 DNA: TGTGCCAGCAGGACCCCCCGGGGGCGAGGCGAGCAGTACTTC. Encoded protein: CASRTPRGRGEQYF.

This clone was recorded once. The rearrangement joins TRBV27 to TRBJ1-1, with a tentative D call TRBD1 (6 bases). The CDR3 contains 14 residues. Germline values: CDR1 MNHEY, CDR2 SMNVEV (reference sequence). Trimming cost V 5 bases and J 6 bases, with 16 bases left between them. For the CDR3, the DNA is TGTGCCAGCAGTCTCCGGGGGGGCAGCTCTGAAGCTTTCTTT. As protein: CASSLRGGSSEAFF.

The CDR3 DNA sequence: TGTGCCAGCAGTTACTCGATGGAGGGAGTTGAAGCTTTCTTT. Amino acids: CASSYSMEGVEAFF. The gene calls are TRBV6-5 and TRBJ1-1; D ambiguous. V lost 0 bases to trimming and J lost 7 bases, with 12 bases between them. Germline loops: CDR1 MNHEY, CDR2 SVGAGI. This CDR3 has 14 amino acids.

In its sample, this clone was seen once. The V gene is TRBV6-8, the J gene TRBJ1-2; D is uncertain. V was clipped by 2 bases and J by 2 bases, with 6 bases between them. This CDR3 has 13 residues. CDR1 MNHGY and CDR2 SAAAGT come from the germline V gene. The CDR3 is CASSYDGNYGYTF. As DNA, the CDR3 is TGTGCCAGCAGTTACGACGGCAACTATGGCTACACCTTC.

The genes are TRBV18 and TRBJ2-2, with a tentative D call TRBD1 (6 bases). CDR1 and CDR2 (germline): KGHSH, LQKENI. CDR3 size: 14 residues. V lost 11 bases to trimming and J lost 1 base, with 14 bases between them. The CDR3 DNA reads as TGTGCCGCCTCCGGGACACAGAACACCGGGGAGCTGTTTTTT. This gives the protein CAASGTQNTGELFF.

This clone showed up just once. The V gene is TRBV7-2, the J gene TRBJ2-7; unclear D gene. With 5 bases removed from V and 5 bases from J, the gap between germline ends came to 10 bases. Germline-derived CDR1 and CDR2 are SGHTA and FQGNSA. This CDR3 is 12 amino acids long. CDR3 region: CASSHPDNEQYF. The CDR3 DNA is TGTGCCAGCAGCCACCCCGATAACGAGCAGTACTTC.

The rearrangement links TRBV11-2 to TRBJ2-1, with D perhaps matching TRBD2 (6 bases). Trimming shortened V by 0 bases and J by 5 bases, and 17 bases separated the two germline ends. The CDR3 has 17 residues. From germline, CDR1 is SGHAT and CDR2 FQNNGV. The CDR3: CASSLDSSSEEDNEQFF. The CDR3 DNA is TGTGCCAGCAGCTTAGATTCTTCTAGCGAGGAGGACAATGAGCAGTTCTTC.

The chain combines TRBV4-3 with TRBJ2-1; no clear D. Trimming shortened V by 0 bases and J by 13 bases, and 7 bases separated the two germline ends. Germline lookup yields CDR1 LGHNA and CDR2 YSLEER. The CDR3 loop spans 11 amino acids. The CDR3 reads CASSQDQSQFF. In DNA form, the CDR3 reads TGCGCCAGCAGCCAAGATCAGAGTCAGTTCTTC.

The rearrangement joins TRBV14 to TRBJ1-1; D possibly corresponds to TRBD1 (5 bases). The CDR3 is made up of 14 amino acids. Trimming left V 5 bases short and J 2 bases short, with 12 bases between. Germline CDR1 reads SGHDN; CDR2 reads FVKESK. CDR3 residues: CASSNRGPNTEAFF. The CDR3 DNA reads TGTGCCAGCAGCAACCGGGGCCCCAACACTGAAGCTTTCTTT.

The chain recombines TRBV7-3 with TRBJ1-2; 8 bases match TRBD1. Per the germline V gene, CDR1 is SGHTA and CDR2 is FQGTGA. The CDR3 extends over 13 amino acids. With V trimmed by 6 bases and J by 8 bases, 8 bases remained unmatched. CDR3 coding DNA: TGTGCCAGCAGTCCCGCAGGGGGCGGCGGCTACACCTTC. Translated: CASSPAGGGGYTF.

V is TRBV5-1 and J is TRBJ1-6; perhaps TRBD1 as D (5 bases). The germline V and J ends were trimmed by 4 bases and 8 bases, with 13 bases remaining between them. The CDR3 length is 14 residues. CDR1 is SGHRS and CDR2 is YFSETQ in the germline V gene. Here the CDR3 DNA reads TGCGCCAGCAGCCCGGACCAGGGATATTCACCCCTCCACTTT. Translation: CASSPDQGYSPLHF.

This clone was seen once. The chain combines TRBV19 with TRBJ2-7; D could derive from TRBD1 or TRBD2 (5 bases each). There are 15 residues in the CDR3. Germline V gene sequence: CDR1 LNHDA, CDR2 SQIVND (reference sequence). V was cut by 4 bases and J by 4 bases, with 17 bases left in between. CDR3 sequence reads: CASSRDGLGGYEQYF. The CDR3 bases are TGTGCCAGTAGTAGGGACGGACTGGGTGGGTACGAGCAGTACTTC.

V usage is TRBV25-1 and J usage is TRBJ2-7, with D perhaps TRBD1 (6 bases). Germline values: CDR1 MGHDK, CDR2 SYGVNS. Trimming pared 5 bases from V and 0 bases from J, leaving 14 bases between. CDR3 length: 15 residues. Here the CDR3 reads CASSNRTVSSYEQYF. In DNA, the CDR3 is TGTGCCAGCAGTAATCGGACAGTTAGCTCCTACGAGCAGTACTTC.

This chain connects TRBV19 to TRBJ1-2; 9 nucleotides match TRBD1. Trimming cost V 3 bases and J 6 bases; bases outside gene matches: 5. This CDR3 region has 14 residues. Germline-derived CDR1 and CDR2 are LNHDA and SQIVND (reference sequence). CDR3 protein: CASSMDRGIDGYTF. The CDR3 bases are TGTGCCAGTAGTATGGACAGGGGAATTGATGGCTACACCTTC.

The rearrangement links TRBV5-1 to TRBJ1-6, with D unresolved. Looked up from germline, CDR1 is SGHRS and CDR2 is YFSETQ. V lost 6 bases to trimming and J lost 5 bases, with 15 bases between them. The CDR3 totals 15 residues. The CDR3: CASNPSGRDNSPLHF. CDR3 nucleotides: TGCGCCAGCAACCCGAGTGGTAGGGATAATTCACCCCTCCACTTT.

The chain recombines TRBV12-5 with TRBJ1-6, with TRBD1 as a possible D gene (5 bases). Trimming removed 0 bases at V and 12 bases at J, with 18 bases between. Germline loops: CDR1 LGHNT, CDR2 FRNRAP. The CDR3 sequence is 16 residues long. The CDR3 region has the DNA TGTGCTAGTGGTTTGGTACATGCGGGGGATTTCGTACCCCTCCACTTT. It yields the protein CASGLVHAGDFVPLHF.

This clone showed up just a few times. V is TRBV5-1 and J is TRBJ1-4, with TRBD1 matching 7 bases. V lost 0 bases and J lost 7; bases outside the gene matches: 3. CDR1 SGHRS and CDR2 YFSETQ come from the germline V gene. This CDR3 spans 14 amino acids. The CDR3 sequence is CASSLGQGGEKLFF. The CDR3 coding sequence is TGCGCCAGCAGCTTGGGACAGGGTGGTGAAAAACTGTTTTTT.

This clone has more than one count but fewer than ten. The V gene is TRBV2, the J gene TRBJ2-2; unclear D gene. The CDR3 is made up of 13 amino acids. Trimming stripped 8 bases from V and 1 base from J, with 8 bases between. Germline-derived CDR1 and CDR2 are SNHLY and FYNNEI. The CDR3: CASGQRNTGELFF. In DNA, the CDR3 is TGTGCCAGCGGCCAACGGAACACCGGGGAGCTGTTTTTT.

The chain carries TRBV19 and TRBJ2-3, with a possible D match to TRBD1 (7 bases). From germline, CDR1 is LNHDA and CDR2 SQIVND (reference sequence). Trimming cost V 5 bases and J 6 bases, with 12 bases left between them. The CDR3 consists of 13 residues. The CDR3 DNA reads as TGTGCCAGTAGTGGAGGGGGCTGGGATACGCAGTATTTT. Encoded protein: CASSGGGWDTQYF.